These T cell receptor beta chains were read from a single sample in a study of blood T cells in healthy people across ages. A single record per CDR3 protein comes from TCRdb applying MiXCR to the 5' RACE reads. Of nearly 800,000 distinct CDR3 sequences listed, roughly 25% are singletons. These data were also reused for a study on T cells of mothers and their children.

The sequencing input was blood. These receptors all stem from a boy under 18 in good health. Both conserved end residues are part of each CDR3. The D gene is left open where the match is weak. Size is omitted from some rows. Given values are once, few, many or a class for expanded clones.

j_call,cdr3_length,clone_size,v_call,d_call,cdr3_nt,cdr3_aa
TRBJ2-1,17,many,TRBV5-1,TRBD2,TGCGCCAGCAGCTTGGGGCTAACTAGCGGGAGTCTCGATGAGCAGTTCTTC,CASSLGLTSGSLDEQFF
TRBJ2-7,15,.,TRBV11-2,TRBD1,TGTGCCAGCAGCCACCCTTGGACAGGGGGGTGCGAGCAGTACTTC,CASSHPWTGGCEQYF
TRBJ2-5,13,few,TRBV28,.,TGTGCCAGTGGAGGAGGGCCGGGTGAGGCCCAGTACTTC,CASGGGPGEAQYF
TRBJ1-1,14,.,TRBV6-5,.,TGTGCCAGCAGTCGGGGCGGAGGGAACGCTGAAGCTTTCTTT,CASSRGGGNAEAFF
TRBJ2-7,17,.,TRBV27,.,TGTGCCAGCAGTTTCCGGGCGGGGGCGGCAAGTGGCTACGAGCAGTACTTC,CASSFRAGAASGYEQYF
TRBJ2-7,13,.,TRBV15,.,TGTGCCACCAGCAGAGAGTTTGGTTACGAGCAGTACTTC,CATSREFGYEQYF
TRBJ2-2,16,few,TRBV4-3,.,TGCGCCAGCAGCCAAGATTGGACTGCGCCGGCCGGGGAGCTGTTTTTT,CASSQDWTAPAGELFF
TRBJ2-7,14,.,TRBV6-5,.,TGTGCCAGCAGAAGACAATTCAGCTCCTACGAGCAGTACTTC,CASRRQFSSYEQYF
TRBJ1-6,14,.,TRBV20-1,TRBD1,TGCAGTGCCCACGGACAGGGGGCAGTTTCACCCCTCCACTTT,CSAHGQGAVSPLHF
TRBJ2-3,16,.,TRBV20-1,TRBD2,TGCAGTGCTAGGGCCCCGGGACTAACGAGCACAGATACGCAGTATTTT,CSARAPGLTSTDTQYF
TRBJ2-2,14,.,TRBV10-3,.,TGTGCCATCAGTGACTCGGCGTCTACCGGGGAGCTGTTTTTT,CAISDSASTGELFF
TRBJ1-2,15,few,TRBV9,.,TGTGCCAGCAGCGTAGATCCAGGCCCTGACTATGGCTACACCTTC,CASSVDPGPDYGYTF
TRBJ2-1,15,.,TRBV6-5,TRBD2,TGTGCCAGCAGTTACCGCGGGAGCTCCTACAATGAGCAGTTCTTC,CASSYRGSSYNEQFF
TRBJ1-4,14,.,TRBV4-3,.,TGCGCCAGCAGCCAGGAACCGAGTCGTGAAAAACTGTTTTTT,CASSQEPSREKLFF
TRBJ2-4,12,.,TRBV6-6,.,TGTGCCAGCGGGGGAGCAAGAAACATTCAGTACTTC,CASGGARNIQYF
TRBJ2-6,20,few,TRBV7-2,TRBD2,TGTGCCAGCAGCCTCCACCCGAGGGGACTAGCGGGGACTCTGACCAACGTCCTGACTTTC,CASSLHPRGLAGTLTNVLTF
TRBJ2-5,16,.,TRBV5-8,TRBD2,TGTGCCAGCAGCTTGTGGCTAGCGGGGGCCCAAGAGACCCAGTACTTC,CASSLWLAGAQETQYF
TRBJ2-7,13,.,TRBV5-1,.,TGCGCCAGCAGCTTTGCGGAGTACTACGAGCAGTACTTC,CASSFAEYYEQYF
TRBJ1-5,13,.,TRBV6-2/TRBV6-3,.,TGTGCCAGCAGTTGGGGGTGGGATCAGCCCCAGCATTTT,CASSWGWDQPQHF
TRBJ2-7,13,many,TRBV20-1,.,TGCAGTGCTAGAGATTGGGACCCGTACGAGCAGTACTTC,CSARDWDPYEQYF
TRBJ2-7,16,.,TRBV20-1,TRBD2,TGCAGTGCTGGGCCGAGACTAGCGGGAACGACCTACGAGCAGTACTTC,CSAGPRLAGTTYEQYF
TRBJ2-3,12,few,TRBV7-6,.,TGTGCCGGCAGCTTAGGAGCAGATACGCAGTATTTT,CAGSLGADTQYF
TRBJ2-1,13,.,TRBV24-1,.,TGTGCCACCAGTGACCCGGACAACGCCCAGCAGTTCTTC,CATSDPDNAQQFF
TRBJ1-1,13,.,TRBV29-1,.,TGCAGCGTTGAAGATGTCTTGAGCCCTGAAGCTTTCTTT,CSVEDVLSPEAFF
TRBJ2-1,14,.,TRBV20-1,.,TGCAGTGCTAAGGGAGGCGTTGTTGGACATGAGCAGTTCTTC,CSAKGGVVGHEQFF
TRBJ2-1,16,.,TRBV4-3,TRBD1,TGCGCCAGCAGCCAAGATTTTCGGAACAGGGGTAATGAGCAGTTCTTC,CASSQDFRNRGNEQFF
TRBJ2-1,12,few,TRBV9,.,TGTGCCAGCAGCGAAGGAGTGGATGAGCAGTTCTTC,CASSEGVDEQFF
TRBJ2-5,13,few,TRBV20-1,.,TGCAGTGCACTAGGGATATCGCAAGAGACCCAGTACTTC,CSALGISQETQYF
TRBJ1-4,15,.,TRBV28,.,TGTGCCAGCAGTTTAAAGACGGGATGGGGTGAAAAACTGTTTTTT,CASSLKTGWGEKLFF
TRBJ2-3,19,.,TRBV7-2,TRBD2,TGTGCCAGCAGCTTAGGAGCCCGGGTAGCGGGAGGGCGCACAGATACGCAGTATTTT,CASSLGARVAGGRTDTQYF
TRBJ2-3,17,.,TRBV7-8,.,TGTGCCAGCAGCTTGGAGGACCCCGGGGTCCCCACAGATACGCAGTATTTT,CASSLEDPGVPTDTQYF
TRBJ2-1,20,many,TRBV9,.,TGTGCCAGCAGCTCCGGCTTGTCGACTTGGGTGAGAGACGCCGACAATGAGCAGTTCTTC,CASSSGLSTWVRDADNEQFF
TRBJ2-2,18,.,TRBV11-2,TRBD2,TGTGCCATCCGGGGCCGGACTAGCGGGAGTCCGCGGACCGGGGAGCTGTTTTTT,CAIRGRTSGSPRTGELFF
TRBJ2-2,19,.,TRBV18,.,TGTGCCAGCTCACCTTTTCCCCTCCGGGACATCACGAACATCGGGGAGCTGTTTTTT,CASSPFPLRDITNIGELFF
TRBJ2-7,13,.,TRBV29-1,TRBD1,TGCAGCGTTCCGGGACAGGGGGCAAAAGAGCAGTACTTC,CSVPGQGAKEQYF
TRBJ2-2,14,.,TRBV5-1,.,TGCGCCAGCAGCCTGGCCCATAGCCCCGGGGAGCTGTTTTTT,CASSLAHSPGELFF
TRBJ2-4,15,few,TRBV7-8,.,TGTGCCAGCAGCTTAGCAGGGTCTGGCAAAAACATTCAGTACTTC,CASSLAGSGKNIQYF
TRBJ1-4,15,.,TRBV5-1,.,TGCGCCAGCAGCTTCTGGGGAAACGCTAATGAAAAACTGTTTTTT,CASSFWGNANEKLFF
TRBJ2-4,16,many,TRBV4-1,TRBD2,TGTGCCAGCAGCCAGACTAGCGGCCTAGCCAAAAACATTCAGTACTTC,CASSQTSGLAKNIQYF
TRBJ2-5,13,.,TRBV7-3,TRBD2,TGTGCCAGCAGCGGAGGGACTAGCGGGAGGTGGTTCTTC,CASSGGTSGRWFF
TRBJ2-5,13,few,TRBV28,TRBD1,TGTGCCAGCAGGAAGGGACAGGTAGAGACCCAGTACTTC,CASRKGQVETQYF